The 24 T cell receptor beta chains reported below all come from one sample, sequenced in a study of CD8 T cells in ankylosing spondylitis listed by TCRdb under 2017. The library was made by 5' RACE. Sequencing was performed on an Illumina HiSeq 2500. TCRdb passed the public sequencing reads through fastp at Q25 and MiXCR, retaining productive beta sequences. Records with the same CDR3 protein are collapsed into one entry carrying the most frequent genes and DNA. This sample holds about 270,000 distinct CDR3 sequences; roughly 32% were observed only once. The ten largest clones take up about 4.2% of the sample. Sequencing was done on a sample of blood, either unsorted or a sorted T cell fraction (not recorded which). These receptors all come from a male donor with ankylosing spondylitis or in good health (not recorded which).

This clonotype was recorded a few times. The chain combines TRBV6-5 with TRBJ1-2; D unresolved. Germline lookup yields CDR1 MNHEY and CDR2 SVGAGI. V gave up 6 bases and J gave up 5 bases, with 10 bases separating them. CDR3 size: 12 residues. CDR3 bases: TGTGCCAGCAGCCAAACACAGTATGGCTACACCTTC. This codes for CASSQTQYGYTF.

J is TRBJ2-7 and V is TRBV5-1; 9 positions agree with TRBD1. This CDR3 comprises 14 residues. Trimming removed 0 bases from V and 6 bases from J; junction bases left unmatched: 4. CDR1 is SGHRS and CDR2 is YFSETQ in the germline V gene. This chain's CDR3 is CASSLDRGLSEQYF. In nucleotides, the CDR3 is TGCGCCAGCAGCTTGGACAGGGGGCTGAGCGAGCAGTACTTC.

This chain uses TRBV20-1 with TRBJ1-6; 8 bases align to TRBD1. Trimming at V came to 3 bases and at J to 10 bases, leaving 5 bases not matched to a gene. Germline CDR1 reads DFQATT; CDR2 reads SNEGSKA (reference sequence). This CDR3 is built from 13 residues. The DNA for the CDR3 is TGCAGTGCTAGTGCGACAGGGGTCTCACCCCTCCACTTT. Translated: CSASATGVSPLHF.

This clonotype appeared a few times. This chain uses TRBV6-1 with TRBJ2-2; 7 bases fit TRBD1. The CDR3 loop spans 15 amino acids. The germline CDR1 and CDR2 sequences are MNHNS and SASEGT. The trim removed 4 bases at V and 4 bases at J, leaving 6 bases unmatched. The CDR3 DNA is TGTGCCAGCAGTGCCAGATACAGGGGCACCGGGGAGCTGTTTTTT. Protein product: CASSARYRGTGELFF.

The genes are TRBV11-2 and TRBJ1-2; a weak D match, TRBD1 (6 bases). CDR3 size: 14 residues. V lost 5 bases and J 4 bases, leaving 14 bases between the germline ends. The germline CDR1 and CDR2 sequences are SGHAT and FQNNGV. The CDR3 here is CASSRGGASYGYTF. CDR3 nucleotide sequence: TGTGCCAGCAGCCGAGGGGGGGCGAGCTATGGCTACACCTTC. Complete variable domain (other parts from reference TRBV11-2 and TRBJ1-2): EAGVAQSPRYKIIEKRQSVAFWCNPISGHATLYWYQQILGQGPKLLIQFQNNGVVDDSQLPKDRFSAERLKGVDSTLKIQPAKLEDSAVYLCASSRGGASYGYTFGSGTRLTVV.

The gene calls are TRBV12-3 or TRBV12-4 and TRBJ2-2; a weak D match, TRBD1 (5 bases). V lost 1 base and J lost 6, with 12 bases in between. The CDR3 consists of 15 residues. As DNA, the CDR3 is TGTGCCAGCAGTTTAGTACAGGCGCGGCCCGGGGAGCTGTTTTTT. Amino acid sequence: CASSLVQARPGELFF.

This chain uses TRBV7-6 with TRBJ1-2; D not certain. Trimming removed 5 bases at V and 7 bases at J, with 11 bases between. The CDR3 spans 12 residues. Germline V gene lookup returns CDR1 SGHVS and CDR2 FNYEAQ. The CDR3 DNA is TGTGCCAGCAGCGATCGACTTAGTGGCTACACCTTC. Protein: CASSDRLSGYTF.

The J gene is TRBJ2-7, the V gene TRBV10-3; a weak D match, TRBD2 (6 bases). The germline V and J ends were trimmed by 10 bases and 5 bases, with 21 bases remaining between them. The germline V gene has CDR1 ENHRY and CDR2 SYGVKD. The CDR3 totals 14 residues. The CDR3 region is CATSRRGVSNEQYF. The CDR3 nucleotides are TGTGCCACCTCGAGGAGGGGCGTAAGCAACGAGCAGTACTTC.

This rearrangement joins TRBV4-1 to TRBJ2-4; 14 positions agree with TRBD2. CDR1 MGHRA and CDR2 YSYEKL come from the germline V gene. After removal of 4 bases from V and 0 bases from J, the junction contained 5 bases not matched to a gene. The CDR3 runs 18 residues. CDR3 sequence: CASSPGLAGGLAKNIQYF. In nucleotides, the CDR3 is TGCGCCAGCAGCCCCGGACTAGCGGGGGGCCTAGCCAAAAACATTCAGTACTTC.

This clonotype was seen a handful of times. The chain has TRBV6-5 and TRBJ1-1; D uncertain. Germline values: CDR1 MNHEY, CDR2 SVGAGI. With 4 bases removed from V and 1 base from J, the gap between germline ends came to 13 bases. CDR3 length: 15 amino acids. CDR3 nucleotide sequence: TGTGCCAGCAGTTCTGTCCAGGCTTCGAACACTGAAGCTTTCTTT. Amino acids: CASSSVQASNTEAFF.

This clonotype turned up a few times. The genes are TRBV7-2 and TRBJ2-1, with unresolved D. CDR1 and CDR2 from the germline V gene are SGHTA and FQGNSA. V was trimmed by 1 base and J by 4 bases, leaving 8 bases between them. The CDR3 totals 14 residues. CDR3: CASSLDNQYNEQFF. The DNA of the CDR3 is TGTGCCAGCAGCTTAGATAATCAGTACAATGAGCAGTTCTTC.

The chain has TRBV6-5 and TRBJ2-2; D unresolved. Germline V gene data show CDR1 as MNHEY and CDR2 as SVGAGI. This CDR3 comprises 15 residues. V lost 2 bases and J lost 2, with 9 bases in between. The CDR3 DNA reads as TGTGCCAGCAGTTACATGGCCGGTAACACCGGGGAGCTGTTTTTT. Translated: CASSYMAGNTGELFF.

The chain carries TRBV18 and TRBJ1-5; weak D call: TRBD1 (5 bases). The CDR3 length is 15 residues. Between the trimmed V and J ends, which lost 3 bases and 3 bases, there was a span of 12 bases. Germline loops: CDR1 KGHSH, CDR2 LQKENI. CDR3 nucleotides: TGTGCCAGCTCACCGTTGGGAGGGGACAATCAGCCCCAGCATTTT. Residues: CASSPLGGDNQPQHF.

This clonotype has more than one count but fewer than ten. J is TRBJ1-1 and V is TRBV29-1; no definite D call. This CDR3 has 13 amino acids. Germline CDR1 reads SQVTM; CDR2 reads ANQGSEA. V lost 3 bases and J lost 0, with 8 bases in between. In nucleotides, the CDR3 is TGCAGCGTTGATGTGGGGATGAACACTGAAGCTTTCTTT. It specifies CSVDVGMNTEAFF.

The chain combines TRBV11-2 with TRBJ2-1; D is unclear. Per the germline V gene, CDR1 is SGHAT and CDR2 is FQNNGV. CDR3 length equals 17 residues. V lost 0 bases, J lost 0 bases, and 12 bases lay in between. The CDR3 loop reads CASSLDERVFSYNEQFF. The CDR3 nucleotides are TGTGCCAGCAGCTTAGATGAAAGGGTCTTCTCCTACAATGAGCAGTTCTTC.

The genes are TRBV5-1 and TRBJ2-3, with 11 bases matching TRBD2. The CDR3 extends over 14 amino acids. Germline V CDR1 and CDR2: SGHRS, YFSETQ. After removal of 7 bases from V and 4 bases from J, the junction contained 5 bases not matched to a gene. CDR3 in amino acids: CASVGTSGADTQYF. The CDR3 DNA reads TGCGCCAGCGTCGGGACTAGCGGTGCAGATACGCAGTATTTT. Based on the CDR3 plus reference TRBV5-1 and TRBJ2-3, the full variable domain is KAGVTQTPRYLIKTRGQQVTLSCSPISGHRSVSWYQQTPGQGLQFLFEYFSETQRNKGNFPGRFSGRQFSNSRSEMNVSTLELGDSALYLCASVGTSGADTQYFGPGTRLTVL.

J is TRBJ2-7 and V is TRBV6-1; perhaps TRBD1 as D (5 bases). CDR3 length: 14 residues. Germline CDR1 MNHNS, CDR2 SASEGT. V was clipped by 5 bases and J by 5 bases, with 16 bases between them. The CDR3 nucleotides read TGTGCCAGCAGTACCAACACAGGAGCCCACGAGCAGTACTTC. The encoded protein is CASSTNTGAHEQYF.

The CDR3 coding sequence is TGCGCCAGCAGTTCGCCTAGCGGGGGGGCGTACAATGAGCAGTTCTTC. Protein product: CASSSPSGGAYNEQFF. V and J are TRBV5-1 and TRBJ2-1; 12 bases line up with TRBD2. J lost 4 bases, V lost 5 bases, and 7 bases had no gene match. In germline, CDR1 is SGHRS, CDR2 YFSETQ. The CDR3 is 16 amino acids.

This clonotype was found a few times. The rearrangement joins TRBV6-4 to TRBJ2-7; either TRBD1 or TRBD2 may supply D (5 bases each). Germline CDR1 and CDR2: MRHNA and SNTAGT. The germline V and J ends were trimmed by 4 bases and 4 bases, with 20 bases remaining between them. This CDR3 has 16 residues. The CDR3 DNA sequence: TGTGCCAGCAGTGCTCTCACCCGGGACCACTCTTACGAGCAGTACTTC. Encoded protein: CASSALTRDHSYEQYF.

In its sample, this clonotype was seen once. This chain joins TRBV11-2 and TRBJ2-3, with D possibly being TRBD1 (7 bases). Germline V gives CDR1 SGHAT, CDR2 FQNNGV. V was trimmed by 4 bases and J by 1 base, leaving 24 bases between them. The CDR3 is 19 residues long. Here the CDR3 reads CASSSLSRRGDRRTDTQYF. CDR3 nucleotides: TGTGCCAGCAGCTCGCTTTCGCGACGCGGGGACAGACGCACAGATACGCAGTATTTT.

This chain joins TRBV12-3 or TRBV12-4 and TRBJ1-5, with D possibly matching TRBD1 (5 bases). This CDR3 region has 15 residues. V was shortened by 6 bases and J by 0 bases, with 12 bases between the two germline ends. The CDR3 loop reads CASRSDSNSNQPQHF. The CDR3 region has the DNA TGTGCCAGCAGATCCGACAGCAATAGCAATCAGCCCCAGCATTTT.

The chain is built from TRBV28 and TRBJ1-2; 7 bases are shared with TRBD1. This CDR3 spans 13 amino acids. The trim removed 5 bases at V and 4 bases at J, leaving 4 bases unmatched. Germline CDR1 is MDHEN and CDR2 is SYDVKM. The CDR3: CASSITGVYGYTF. CDR3 DNA sequence: TGTGCCAGCAGTATAACAGGGGTCTATGGCTACACCTTC.

The chain carries TRBV6-6 and TRBJ2-5, with 10 bases lining up with TRBD2. Germline CDR1 and CDR2: MNHNY and SVGAGI (reference sequence). J lost 5 bases, V lost 7 bases, and 4 bases had no gene match. The CDR3 spans 13 residues. Here the CDR3 DNA reads TGTGCCAGCATACGGACTAGCGGTGAGACCCAGTACTTC. The encoded protein is CASIRTSGETQYF.

This clonotype was observed a handful of times. The chain carries TRBV5-1 and TRBJ2-3, with 7 bases lining up with TRBD2. Germline assignment: CDR1 SGHRS and CDR2 YFSETQ. The CDR3 consists of 15 residues. J gave up 6 bases and V 1 base, and 8 bases lay outside the gene matches. In DNA form, the CDR3 reads TGCGCCAGCAGCTTGTGGCTAGCGGATACGGATACGCAGTATTTT. Its translation: CASSLWLADTDTQYF.